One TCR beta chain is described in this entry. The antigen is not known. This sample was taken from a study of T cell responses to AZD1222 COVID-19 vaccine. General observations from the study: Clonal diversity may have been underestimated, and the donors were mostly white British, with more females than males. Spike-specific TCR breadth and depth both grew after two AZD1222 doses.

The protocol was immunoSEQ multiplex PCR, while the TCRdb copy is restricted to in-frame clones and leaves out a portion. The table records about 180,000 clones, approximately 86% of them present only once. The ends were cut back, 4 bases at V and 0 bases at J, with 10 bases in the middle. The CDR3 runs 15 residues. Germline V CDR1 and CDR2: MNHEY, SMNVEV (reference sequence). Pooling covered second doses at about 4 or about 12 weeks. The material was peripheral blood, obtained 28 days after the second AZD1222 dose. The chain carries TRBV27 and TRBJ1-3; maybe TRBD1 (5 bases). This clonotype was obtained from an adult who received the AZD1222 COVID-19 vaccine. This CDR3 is CASSSNGASGNTIYF. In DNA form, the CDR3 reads TGTGCCAGCAGTTCGAATGGGGCCTCTGGAAACACCATATATTTT.